The T cell receptor (beta chain) described here comes from a study of blood T cell repertoires in COVID-19. Study-wide background: There were acute and convalescent COVID-19 samples, and they came from the United States, Italy and Spain.

The CDR3 runs to 12 residues. Germline V CDR1 and CDR2: SNHLY, FYNNEI. The ends were cut back, 6 bases at V and 6 bases at J, with 12 bases in the middle. Clones were read by immunoSEQ multiplex PCR, and TCRdb kept only the in-frame ones, dropping some. The sample has tens of thousands of clones, approximately 85% seen once; the top ten hold approximately 15%. The chain has TRBV2 and TRBJ2-7; D unresolved. The sequence derives from a human donor in a cohort sampled during active COVID-19. The sample was peripheral blood. CDR3 loop: CASSLEVFEQYF. The DNA of the CDR3 is TGTGCCAGCAGCTTAGAAGTTTTCGAGCAGTACTTC.